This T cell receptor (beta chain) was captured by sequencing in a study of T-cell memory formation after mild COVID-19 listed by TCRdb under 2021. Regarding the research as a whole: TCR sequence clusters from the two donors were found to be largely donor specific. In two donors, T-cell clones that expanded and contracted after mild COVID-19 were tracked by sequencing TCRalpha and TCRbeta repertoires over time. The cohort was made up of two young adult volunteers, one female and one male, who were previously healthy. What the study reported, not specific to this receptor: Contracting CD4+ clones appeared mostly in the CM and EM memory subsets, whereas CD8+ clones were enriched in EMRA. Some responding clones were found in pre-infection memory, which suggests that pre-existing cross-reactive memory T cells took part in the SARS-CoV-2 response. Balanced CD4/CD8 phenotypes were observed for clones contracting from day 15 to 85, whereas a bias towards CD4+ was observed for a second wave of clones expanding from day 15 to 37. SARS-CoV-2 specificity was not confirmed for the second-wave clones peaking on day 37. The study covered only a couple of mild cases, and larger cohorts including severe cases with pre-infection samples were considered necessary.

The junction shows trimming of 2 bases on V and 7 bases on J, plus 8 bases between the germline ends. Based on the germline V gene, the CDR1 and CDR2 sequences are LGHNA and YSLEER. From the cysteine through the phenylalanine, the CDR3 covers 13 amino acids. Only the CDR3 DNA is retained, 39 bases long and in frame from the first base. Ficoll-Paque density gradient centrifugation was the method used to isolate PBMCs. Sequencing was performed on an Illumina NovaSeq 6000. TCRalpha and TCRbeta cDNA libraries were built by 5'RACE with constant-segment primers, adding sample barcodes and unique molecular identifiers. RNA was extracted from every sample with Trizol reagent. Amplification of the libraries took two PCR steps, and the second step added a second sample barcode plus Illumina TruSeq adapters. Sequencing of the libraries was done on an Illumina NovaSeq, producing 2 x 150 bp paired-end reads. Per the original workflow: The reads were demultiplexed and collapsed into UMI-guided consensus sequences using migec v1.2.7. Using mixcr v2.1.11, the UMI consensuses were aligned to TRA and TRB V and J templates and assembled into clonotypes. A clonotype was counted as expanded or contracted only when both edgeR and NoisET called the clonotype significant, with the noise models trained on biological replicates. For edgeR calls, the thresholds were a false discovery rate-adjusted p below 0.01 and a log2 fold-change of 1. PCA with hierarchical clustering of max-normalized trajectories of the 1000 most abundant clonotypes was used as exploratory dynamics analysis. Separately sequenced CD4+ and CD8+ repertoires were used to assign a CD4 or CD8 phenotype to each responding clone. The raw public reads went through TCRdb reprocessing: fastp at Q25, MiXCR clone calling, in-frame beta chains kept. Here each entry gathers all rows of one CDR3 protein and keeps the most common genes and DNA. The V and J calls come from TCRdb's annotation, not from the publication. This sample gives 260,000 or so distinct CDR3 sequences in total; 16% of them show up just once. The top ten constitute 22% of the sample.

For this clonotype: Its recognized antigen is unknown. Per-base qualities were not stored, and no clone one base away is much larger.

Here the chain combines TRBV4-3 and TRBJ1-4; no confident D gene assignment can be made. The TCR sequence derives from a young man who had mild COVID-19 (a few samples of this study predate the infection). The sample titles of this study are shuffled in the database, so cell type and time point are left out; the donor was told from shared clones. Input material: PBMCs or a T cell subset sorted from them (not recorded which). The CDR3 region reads CASSQLTTEKLFF. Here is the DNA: TGCGCCAGCAGCCAACTCACGACTGAAAAACTGTTTTTT.